These T cell receptor beta chains were read from a single sample in a study of cytotoxic CD8 clonotypes in ibrutinib-treated CLL. Profiling relied on immunoSEQ multiplex PCR, and the TCRdb table lists in-frame clones only, not all of them. This sample has some 140,000 clones, with under 95% found just once. The sample consisted of PBMCs, taken after 12 months of ibrutinib treatment. These receptors came from a human donor with chronic lymphocytic leukemia. The CDR3 runs from the conserved cysteine through the conserved F or W. D genes are given only for firm matches. Expanded clones get a size class; other rows say once, few or many, or leave the size out.

TRBJ2-2 TRBD2 TRBV10-3 . TGTGCCATCAGTGATTGGACTAGCGGTAACACCGGGGAGCTGTTTTTT CAISDWTSGNTGELFF
TRBJ2-6 . TRBV5-1 . TGCGCCAGCAGCTCCCTCAGCGGGTCTGGGGCCAACGTCCTGACTTTC CASSSLSGSGANVLTF
TRBJ2-7 TRBD2 TRBV14 . TGTGCCAGCAGCCAAGGACTAGCGGGAGGGTTCGCGCAGTACTTC CASSQGLAGGFAQYF
TRBJ2-1 . TRBV9 . TGTGCCAGCAGCGCTCACCCGATACCGAGCCCTGAGCAGTTCTTC CASSAHPIPSPEQFF
TRBJ1-2 . TRBV13 . TGTGCCAGCAGCTCAGTATTGCTCGACGGGGCGGGAGGCTACACCTTC CASSSVLLDGAGGYTF
TRBJ1-2 . TRBV4-3 few TGCGCCAGCAGCCAAGAATTAAGGACCAATTACTATGGCTACACCTTC CASSQELRTNYYGYTF
TRBJ1-4 . TRBV7-8 once TGTGCCAGCAGCCCCCCCGGGCCGGGGGGAAAACTGTTTTTT CASSPPGPGGKLFF
TRBJ2-7 . TRBV11-3 once TGTGCCAGCAGCGAAAATTATGGGGGCTCCTACGAGCAGTACTTC CASSENYGGSYEQYF
TRBJ2-3 . TRBV29-1 . TGCAGCGTGAAGAGGACTGTCTCTAGCACAGATACGCAGTATTTT CSVKRTVSSTDTQYF
TRBJ2-1 TRBD1 TRBV9 once TGTGCCAGCAGCCCCACAGGGGATTTGGGGGCCTCGAGGTACAATGAGCAGTTCTTC CASSPTGDLGASRYNEQFF
TRBJ1-5 . TRBV5-8 . TGTGCCAGCAGCTCGGGTGTTTCTTGGGCTGCGGATCATCAGCCCCAGCATTTT CASSSGVSWAADHQPQHF
TRBJ2-7 . TRBV5-1 . TGCGCCAGCAGCTTGGAGGGGTACGAGCAGTACTTC CASSLEGYEQYF
TRBJ2-4 . TRBV19 . TGTGCCAGTACCCGGGGCAGGTTGAAAAACATTCAGTACTTC CASTRGRLKNIQYF
TRBJ1-4 TRBD1 TRBV10-3 . TGTGCCATCAGTGAGACAACACCCGGAGGGGGCAGGACTGAAAAACTGTTTTTT CAISETTPGGGRTEKLFF
TRBJ2-2 . TRBV4-2 . TGTGCCAGCAGCCAAGATGAAGGGGCGGCCACCGGGGAGCTGTTTTTT CASSQDEGAATGELFF
TRBJ2-7 TRBD2 TRBV5-4 . TGTGCCAGCAGCTTGGGTAGCGGGAGCGACGAGCAGTACTTC CASSLGSGSDEQYF
TRBJ2-7 TRBD2 TRBV5-1 . TGCGCCAGCAGCTTGGCCCCGGGGGGGTTCGACGAGCAGTACTTC CASSLAPGGFDEQYF
TRBJ1-4 . TRBV6-6 . TGTGCCAGCAGCCTTGATGCAACTAATGAAAAACTGTTTTTT CASSLDATNEKLFF
TRBJ1-4 TRBD1 TRBV9 . TGTGCCAGCAGCTTCCAGGGGGCGCGGGGAGAAAAACTGTTTTTT CASSFQGARGEKLFF
TRBJ2-2 TRBD2 TRBV19 few TGTGCCAGTAGCCTGACTAGCGGGAACACCGGGGAGCTGTTTTTT CASSLTSGNTGELFF
TRBJ1-4 . TRBV5-1 . TGCGCCAGCAGCCTGGTGGAGGAGGCGCGTGAAAAACTGTTTTTT CASSLVEEAREKLFF
TRBJ2-7 . TRBV5-6 . TGTGCCAGCAGCTCGATGAGCTACGAGCAGTACTTC CASSSMSYEQYF
TRBJ1-1 TRBD1 TRBV10-3 . TGTGCCATCAGTGCCAGATCGGGACAGGGTGTGTCGAACACTGAAGCTTTCTTT CAISARSGQGVSNTEAFF
TRBJ1-1 . TRBV30 . TGTGCCGACCATGGGGGGGCTGAAGCTTTCTTT CADHGGAEAFF
TRBJ1-1 . TRBV14 few TGTGCCAGCAGCTGGACCACAGGGAGCACTGAAGCTTTCTTT CASSWTTGSTEAFF
TRBJ1-1 . TRBV6-6 . TGTGCCAGCAGTTCTCAGCAGGGACAGAACACTGAAGCTTTCTTT CASSSQQGQNTEAFF
TRBJ1-2 . TRBV19 once TGTGCCAGTAGTATAGATCCCAGAGGTGGCTACACCTTC CASSIDPRGGYTF